This T cell receptor (beta chain) is from a study of CD8+ T cells in alopecia areata. Treatment meaning: oral pan-JAK inhibitor, 5-10 mg twice daily. This CDR3 comprises 13 residues. CDR1 and CDR2 (germline): KGHSH, LQKENI. V was pared by 6 bases and J by 10 bases, with 13 bases between. RNA extraction was followed by reverse transcription into cDNA, which acted as the sequencing template. The data were produced by immunoSEQ multiplex PCR, yet TCRdb's version contains in-frame clones alone and is incomplete. The repertoire holds around 150,000 clones, with less than 70% as singletons. Turning to this clone: Its antigen is not identified.

Overall study findings and caveats: Possibly because of HLA-related factors, TCR sharing was less clear across patients than in mice.

The clonotype comes from a human donor with alopecia areata. The sample was CD4+ T cells sorted from blood, taken at week 4, from a patient treated with tofacitinib. This chain links TRBV18 with TRBJ1-6; D is unresolved. The CDR3, as DNA: TGTGCCAGCTCCGACGGGCTCCAATCACCCCTCCACTTT. Translation: CASSDGLQSPLHF.